This is a list of T cell receptor beta chains from one sample in a study of a mutant IDH1 vaccine in newly diagnosed glioma. Profiled with immunoSEQ multiplex PCR; TCRdb holds only in-frame clones, not every one. The table records about 15,000 clones, around 87% of them present only once. Sequences were derived from PBMCs, sampled from a glioma patient treated with radiotherapy, temozolomide or both. The receptors were gathered from a woman between 40 and 50 years old with glioma. Some clones in this sample may be carry-over from other donors' samples. Each CDR3 is given with its conserved first and last residue. D genes are given only for firm matches. The size entry is marked missing in some rows and otherwise reads once, few, many or a size class.

abundance: -; j_gene: TRBJ1-3; d_gene: TRBD1; v_gene: TRBV5-4; CDR3aa: CASSLGTAIPGNTIYF; CDR3nt: TGTGCCAGCAGCCTAGGGACAGCCATTCCTGGAAACACCATATATTTT
abundance: few; j_gene: TRBJ1-1; d_gene: -; v_gene: TRBV27; CDR3aa: CASSWGGNTEAFF; CDR3nt: TGTGCCAGCAGTTGGGGAGGGAACACTGAAGCTTTCTTT
abundance: -; j_gene: TRBJ2-1; d_gene: TRBD1; v_gene: TRBV27; CDR3aa: CATSDRGLLEQFF; CDR3nt: TGTGCCACCTCGGACAGGGGGCTACTTGAGCAGTTCTTC
abundance: -; j_gene: TRBJ1-1; d_gene: -; v_gene: TRBV27; CDR3aa: CASSFWGGSNTEAFF; CDR3nt: TGTGCCAGCAGTTTTTGGGGGGGGTCGAACACTGAAGCTTTCTTT
abundance: -; j_gene: TRBJ1-6; d_gene: -; v_gene: TRBV7-2; CDR3aa: CASSLEGGTYNSPLHF; CDR3nt: TGTGCCAGCAGCTTAGAAGGGGGAACCTATAATTCACCCCTCCACTTT
abundance: -; j_gene: TRBJ2-4; d_gene: -; v_gene: TRBV5-1; CDR3aa: CASSLGPGGDIQYF; CDR3nt: TGCGCCAGCAGCTTGGGCCCAGGGGGGGACATTCAGTACTTC
abundance: -; j_gene: TRBJ1-2; d_gene: -; v_gene: TRBV4-1; CDR3aa: CASSQDLGYTNYGYTF; CDR3nt: TGCGCCAGCAGCCAAGATTTGGGGTATACTAACTATGGCTACACCTTC
abundance: -; j_gene: TRBJ1-1; d_gene: TRBD1; v_gene: TRBV19; CDR3aa: CASSMRTGDRNTEAFF; CDR3nt: TGTGCCAGTAGTATGAGGACAGGGGATAGGAACACTGAAGCTTTCTTT
abundance: -; j_gene: TRBJ2-6; d_gene: -; v_gene: TRBV18; CDR3aa: CASSTGYGANVLTF; CDR3nt: TGTGCCAGCTCAACAGGGTATGGGGCCAACGTCCTGACTTTC
abundance: -; j_gene: TRBJ1-3; d_gene: TRBD1; v_gene: TRBV7-9; CDR3aa: CASSSARDSSSGNTIYF; CDR3nt: TGTGCCAGCAGCTCGGCTAGGGACAGTTCCTCTGGAAACACCATATATTTT
abundance: -; j_gene: TRBJ1-2; d_gene: TRBD1; v_gene: TRBV6-6; CDR3aa: CASSYPPQGADYGYTF; CDR3nt: TGTGCCAGCAGTTACCCCCCCCAGGGGGCAGACTATGGCTACACCTTC
abundance: -; j_gene: TRBJ2-7; d_gene: TRBD2; v_gene: TRBV7-9; CDR3aa: CASSRTSGGDYEQYF; CDR3nt: TGTGCCAGCAGCCGGACTAGCGGGGGGGATTACGAGCAGTACTTC
abundance: -; j_gene: TRBJ2-3; d_gene: -; v_gene: TRBV5-1; CDR3aa: CASSSSVAASTDTQYF; CDR3nt: TGCGCCAGCAGCTCATCCGTGGCCGCTAGCACAGATACGCAGTATTTT
abundance: -; j_gene: TRBJ2-1; d_gene: -; v_gene: TRBV18; CDR3aa: CASSHRVSSGDEQFF; CDR3nt: TGTGCCAGCTCACACAGAGTTTCGTCCGGGGATGAGCAGTTCTTC
abundance: -; j_gene: TRBJ1-1; d_gene: -; v_gene: TRBV7-9; CDR3aa: CASSLQAMNTEAFF; CDR3nt: TGTGCCAGCAGCTTGCAGGCGATGAACACTGAAGCTTTCTTT
abundance: -; j_gene: TRBJ2-4; d_gene: -; v_gene: TRBV7-9; CDR3aa: CASSLSGPRDIQYF; CDR3nt: TGTGCCAGCAGCTTATCAGGGCCTCGGGACATTCAGTACTTC
abundance: -; j_gene: TRBJ2-2; d_gene: -; v_gene: TRBV2; CDR3aa: CASSVRTANTGELFF; CDR3nt: TGTGCCAGCAGTGTAAGGACGGCGAACACCGGGGAGCTGTTTTTT